The source of this TCR beta chain is a study of shared clonotypes between healthy human individuals. The CDR3 consists of 15 residues. The V and J ends lost 2 bases and 8 bases, in that order; junction bases with no gene match: 6. Germline V gene sequence: CDR1 SQVTM, CDR2 ANQGSEA. Some clones are missing from TCRdb's copy, which holds only in-frame ones; the method was immunoSEQ multiplex PCR. The data show some 2 million clones, approximately 94% seen once. The naive CD8 population came from CD45RO-negative cells selected for CCR7, without terminally differentiated effector memory CD45RA+ cells. This TCR derives from a man between 18 and 29 years old in good health. The chain uses TRBV29-1 and TRBJ2-1, with 13 nucleotides matching TRBD2. What was sequenced was naive CD8+ T cells sorted from blood. This CDR3 is CSVERGLAGSYEQFF. CDR3 coding DNA: TGCAGCGTTGAAAGGGGACTAGCGGGGTCCTATGAGCAGTTCTTC.